The T cell receptor beta chain under discussion was sequenced for a study of blood T cell repertoires in COVID-19 (dated by TCRdb to 2020 to 2021). About the full investigation: Samples covering the acute and convalescent phases of COVID-19 were provided by collaborators in the United States, Italy and Spain. Deeply sampled blood TCRbeta repertoires from subjects exposed to, actively infected with, or recovered from COVID-19 were included in the dataset. The sample metadata nearly always contained a de-identified subject ID, COVID-19 status, age in years and sex. The repertoires were made available in a free public database intended to serve as a resource for research on the immune response to SARS-CoV-2. The samples were drawn from two sources: the first 160 participants of the ongoing ImmuneRACE study, and 1,200 or so subjects contributed by 6 global collaborators. The material from the prospective study consisted of cDNA or gDNA derived from T cells, B-cell-depleted T cells, or PBMCs. HLA class I and class II types, where available, came from metadata supplied by the sample provider rather than from assay-based typing. Beyond this particular receptor, the publication reports: Clinical and demographic metadata were provided uncurated, with the amount varying by source and participant.

This clone was observed once. Its recognized antigen is unknown. Nothing much larger sits one base from this clone, and base qualities are not available. CDR3 length: 15 amino acids, cysteine to phenylalanine. Only the CDR3 portion is preserved as DNA: 45 bases, with reading frame beginning at the first base. V is pruned by 0 bases and J by 11 bases, leaving 10 bases of the junction without a gene match. The germline V gene (reference sequence) supplies CDR1 MNHEY and CDR2 SMNVEV. TCRbeta CDR3 regions were amplified from genomic DNA using the immunoSEQ Assay, a bias-controlled multiplex PCR. The paper's processing steps were these. The number of nucleated cells in each sample was estimated by amplification of reference gene primers within the assay. To quantify the absolute abundance of each unique TCRbeta CDR3 rearrangement, sequence reads were collapsed and filtered. For each sample, productive Simpson clonality was calculated as the square root of Simpson's diversity index over productive rearrangements. Here the immuneACCESS table is served through TCRdb, limited to in-frame sequences with V and J called. Missing clones are a known gap in these copies; in checked studies unresolved V genes cover under half, and the rest lacks a known reason. V, J and clone size reflect that table, while D and trimming were determined from the DNA. The sample table shows tens of thousands of clones, and over 70% are seen once. The ten largest clones add up to 9.5% to 13% of the sample.

Each collaborating institution followed its own protocols to collect whole blood in K2EDTA tubes. Collaborator samples were shipped for TCRbeta analysis as frozen whole blood, isolated PBMCs, or DNA extracted from either sample type. Rearrangement joined TRBV27 to TRBJ2-1, and 7 bases in between align with TRBD1. Sequencing was done on a sample of peripheral blood. This TCR was recovered from an elderly man with active COVID-19. The DNA is TGTGCCAGCAGTTTATCCCGGACAGGCCCAATGAAGCAGTTCTTC. This translates into CASSLSRTGPMKQFF.